These 27 T cell receptor beta chains originate from one sample sequenced in a study of T cells in women clearing cervical HPV infection. TCRdb's table, derived via immunoSEQ multiplex PCR, lists solely in-frame clones and lacks some. The table lists about 31,000 clones. Sample: blood buffy coat. These receptors were obtained from a woman between 18 and 75 years old with a cervical HPV16 infection that either progressed to CIN3+ or cleared (not recorded which).

A word on this clone: The read ends 3 residues shy of where the CDR3 ends; the end is completed using the germline J gene. The chain carries TRBV20-1 and TRBJ2-3, with unresolved D. Trimming pared 7 bases from V and 6 bases from J, leaving 11 bases between. The CDR3 consists of 11 residues. Germline CDR1 reads DFQATT; CDR2 reads SNEGSKA (reference sequence). This chain's CDR3 is CSGLVADTQYF. Partial CDR3 DNA: TGCAGTGGTCTTGTAGCCGATACG.

Of note for this clone: The CDR3 end is not reached by the read, which stops 3 residues before it; the germline J gene fills it in. V gene TRBV5-8 combines with J gene TRBJ1-1, with D uncertain. This CDR3 has 13 residues. The germline CDR1 and CDR2 sequences are SGHTS and YDEGEE. The V end lost 0 bases, the J end lost 2 bases, and 5 bases lay between the germline ends. Partial CDR3 DNA: TGTGCCAGCAGCTTGGCGCGAAACACTGAA. Its protein product is CASSLARNTE. The entire CDR3 sequence reads CASSLARNTEAFF.

Note on this clone: The missing CDR3 end, 3 residues past where the read stops, is filled in from the germline J gene. This chain links TRBV6-2 or TRBV6-3 with TRBJ2-5, with 11 bases fitting TRBD1. The CDR3 loop spans 16 amino acids. Losses at the gene ends were 5 bases for V and 2 bases for J; bases not matched to a gene: 7. Germline CDR1 is MNHEY and CDR2 is SVGEGT. The chain's CDR3 is CASSRGQGAIQETQYF. The CDR3 bases that were read are TGTGCCAGCAGTCGCGGACAGGGGGCGATTCAAGAGACC.

Points on this clone: Read coverage stops 3 residues before the CDR3 terminus; the germline J gene supplies the remainder. The J gene is TRBJ2-7, the V gene TRBV2; tentatively, D is TRBD1 (9 bases). This CDR3 comprises 14 residues. The V end lost 7 bases, the J end lost 4 bases, and 17 bases lay between the germline ends. Germline loops: CDR1 SNHLY, CDR2 FYNNEI. CDR3 in amino acids: CASIVAGQGYEQYF. The sequenced CDR3 bases are TGTGCCAGCATAGTAGCGGGACAGGGTTACGAG.

For this clone: The junction and the germline gene differ at one end; a read error may be behind it. The sequenced part of the CDR3 DNA is TGCGCCAGCAGCCCCGACAGGGCTGGAAACACC. It is translated as CASSPDRAGNT. From start to end, the CDR3 is CASSPDRAGNTIYF. This chain links TRBV4-2 with TRBJ1-3; 7 bases agree with TRBD1. The sequenced fragment ends 3 residues before the CDR3 boundary, so the rest is inferred from the germline J gene. CDR1 and CDR2 (germline): LGHNA, YNFKEQ. The CDR3 contains 14 residues.

For this clone: The read ends 3 residues before the CDR3 terminus; that terminus is restored from the germline J gene. This sequence joins TRBV7-9 and TRBJ2-3; 7 bases agree with TRBD1. Germline V gene sequence: CDR1 SEHNR, CDR2 FQNEAQ (reference sequence). The CDR3 runs 14 residues. Here the CDR3 reads CASSVGQVQETQYF. The DNA read from the CDR3 is TGTGCCAGCAGCGTTGGACAGGTACAAGAGACG.

Regarding this clone: The sequence runs out 3 residues before the end of the CDR3; the remainder is reconstructed from the germline J gene. V usage is TRBV5-1 and J usage is TRBJ1-6; 7 nucleotides line up with TRBD1. Germline-derived CDR1 and CDR2 are SGHRS and YFSETQ. V lost 7 bases and J lost 7; bases outside the gene matches: 8. The CDR3 covers 14 residues. The CDR3 bases that were read are TGCGCCAGCGGCCCCGGGACAGAGAATTCACCC. Translated, it gives CASGPGTENSP. The whole CDR3 region reads CASGPGTENSPLHF. Full variable domain (outside the CDR3, taken from reference TRBV5-1 and TRBJ1-6): KAGVTQTPRYLIKTRGQQVTLSCSPISGHRSVSWYQQTPGQGLQFLFEYFSETQRNKGNFPGRFSGRQFSNSRSEMNVSTLELGDSALYLCASGPGTENSPLHFGNGTRLTVT.

As concerns this clone: The read finishes 3 residues shy of the CDR3 end, and the germline J gene is used to complete it. The rearrangement uses TRBV30 and TRBJ2-1; the D is unclear. The V gene's germline CDR1 is GTSNPN and CDR2 SVGIG (reference sequence). This CDR3 comprises 11 residues. Trimming cost V 5 bases and J 9 bases, with 11 bases left between them. The chain's CDR3 is CAWDSSGEQFF. The sequenced CDR3 bases are TGTGCCTGGGACTCTTCCGGTGAG.

On this clone itself: The read finishes 3 residues shy of the CDR3 end, and the germline J gene is used to complete it. This same CDR3 is encoded by further DNA sequences in the sample. The chain recombines TRBV6-1 with TRBJ1-3, with D maybe TRBD1 (6 bases). CDR3 length: 16 amino acids. Per the germline V gene, CDR1 is MNHNS and CDR2 is SASEGT. With 3 bases removed from V and 0 bases from J, the gap between germline ends came to 12 bases. The part of the CDR3 DNA that was read is TGTGCCAGCAGTGAGAACCAGGGGTCCTCTGGAAACACC. It translates to CASSENQGSSGNT. The full CDR3 protein reads CASSENQGSSGNTIYF.

As regards this clone: With the read ending 3 residues before the CDR3 end, the germline J gene is used to fill in that end. The genes are TRBV20-1 and TRBJ1-1; D may be TRBD1 (5 bases). The CDR3 consists of 15 residues. Germline V lookup: CDR1 DFQATT, CDR2 SNEGSKA (reference sequence). V was clipped by 0 bases and J by 3 bases, with 14 bases between them. The CDR3 region is CSARDLMGTDTEAFF. CDR3 bases read: TGCAGTGCTAGAGATCTTATGGGGACTGACACTGAA.

Note on this clone: The DNA ends 3 residues before the CDR3 does, and the rest of the CDR3 is filled in from the germline J gene. The chain joins TRBV19 to TRBJ1-4; the D gene is possibly TRBD1 (6 bases). The CDR3 contains 14 residues. Germline V lookup: CDR1 LNHDA, CDR2 SQIVND (reference sequence). CDR3 residues: CASSAEDSLPPLFF. The part of the CDR3 DNA that was read is TGTGCCAGTAGTGCCGAGGACAGTCTCCCTCCA.

Regarding this clone: From the germline J gene comes the end of the CDR3, since the read stops 3 residues before it. The V and J genes are TRBV5-5 and TRBJ2-3; TRBD1 is a possible D gene (7 bases). CDR3 length equals 14 residues. CDR1 is SGHKS and CDR2 is YYEKEE in the germline V gene (reference sequence). The DNA read from the CDR3 is TGTGCCAGCAGCAATCCCAGGGGGGCGGAGACG. Protein product: CASSNPRGAET. The entire CDR3 sequence reads CASSNPRGAETQYF. Combining the CDR3 with reference TRBV5-5 and TRBJ2-3 gives the whole variable domain DAGVTQSPTHLIKTRGQQVTLRCSPISGHKSVSWYQQVLGQGPQFIFQYYEKEERGRGNFPDRFSARQFPNYSSELNVNALLLGDSALYLCASSNPRGAETQYFGPGTRLTVL.

A remark on this clone: The CDR3 goes on 3 residues after the read ends, and that part is filled in from the germline J gene. The chain combines TRBV18 with TRBJ1-1; D uncertain. Germline CDR1 KGHSH, CDR2 LQKENI. The CDR3 is made up of 13 amino acids. Trimming removed 2 bases at V and 1 base at J, with 5 bases between. The CDR3 sequence: CASSPAGNTEAFF. CDR3 DNA, as far as it was read: TGTGCCAGCTCACCAGCGGGGAACACTGAA. The full variable domain, completed using reference TRBV18 and TRBJ1-1, is NAGVMQNPRHLVRRRGQEARLRCSPMKGHSHVYWYRQLPEEGLKFMVYLQKENIIDESGMPKERFSAEFPKEGPSILRIQQVVRGDSAAYFCASSPAGNTEAFFGQGTRLTVV.

As for this clone: The CDR3 extends 3 residues past the end of the read, so its final part is completed from the germline J gene. The V and J genes are TRBV7-8 and TRBJ2-5; TRBD2 might be the D (6 bases). The CDR3 is 13 amino acids. Per the germline V gene, CDR1 is SGHVS and CDR2 is FQNEAQ. V was trimmed by 8 bases and J by 2 bases, leaving 12 bases between them. CDR3 sequence reads: CASLRDSQETQYF. The CDR3 DNA, read in part, is TGTGCCAGCTTGCGGGACTCGCAAGAGACC.

Of note for this clone: With the read ending 3 residues before the CDR3 end, the germline J gene is used to fill in that end. This sequence joins TRBV29-1 and TRBJ2-1; 9 positions match TRBD2. Per the germline V gene, CDR1 is SQVTM and CDR2 is ANQGSEA. The CDR3 is made up of 14 amino acids. The junction had 7 bases not matched to a gene; V was cut back by 1 base and J by 9 bases. The CDR3 here is CSVEVPGGGGEQFF. The covered CDR3 bases are TGCAGCGTTGAAGTCCCGGGCGGGGGGGGTGAG.

In the case of this clone: Read sequence stops 3 residues before the CDR3 end, and the germline J gene provides the missing end. The J gene is TRBJ1-2, the V gene TRBV10-3; TRBD1 matches 9 bases. The CDR3 totals 14 residues. The V gene's germline CDR1 is ENHRY and CDR2 SYGVKD. Trimming took 5 bases from V and 4 from J; bases not matched to a gene: 5. Partial CDR3 DNA: TGTGCCATCAGTTCACAGGGGGCAAGCTATGGC. This codes for CAISSQGASYG. The entire CDR3 sequence reads CAISSQGASYGYTF.

In the case of this clone: From the germline J gene comes the end of the CDR3, since the read stops 3 residues before it. This rearrangement joins TRBV18 to TRBJ1-2; 8 nucleotides align to TRBD1. CDR3 size: 15 residues. From germline, CDR1 is KGHSH and CDR2 LQKENI. The part of the CDR3 DNA that was read is TGTGCCAGCTCACCACCTGACAGGGGTGCAGATACC. Its protein is CASSPPDRGADT. Given in full, the CDR3 is CASSPPDRGADTYTF. Looking up the rest from reference TRBV18 and TRBJ1-2 gives the full variable domain: NAGVMQNPRHLVRRRGQEARLRCSPMKGHSHVYWYRQLPEEGLKFMVYLQKENIIDESGMPKERFSAEFPKEGPSILRIQQVVRGDSAAYFCASSPPDRGADTYTFGSGTRLTVV.

As regards this clone: Sequencing ends 3 residues short of the CDR3 end; the germline J gene provides the rest. The rearrangement joins TRBV7-6 to TRBJ2-1; D may be TRBD2 (6 bases). With 0 bases removed from V and 7 bases from J, the gap between germline ends came to 7 bases. Per the germline V gene, CDR1 is SGHVS and CDR2 is FNYEAQ. CDR3 length equals 13 residues. The CDR3: CASSLAAGNEQFF. Incomplete CDR3 DNA: TGTGCCAGCAGCTTAGCGGCGGGAAATGAG.

Concerning this clone itself: The CDR3 end is not reached by the read, which stops 3 residues before it; the germline J gene fills it in. This specimen includes other DNA sequences encoding the same CDR3. The V gene is TRBV19, the J gene TRBJ2-7; 9 nucleotides agree with TRBD1. The V gene's germline CDR1 is LNHDA and CDR2 SQIVND (reference sequence). Trimming at V came to 1 base and at J to 3 bases, leaving 7 bases not matched to a gene. There are 16 residues in the CDR3. CDR3: CASSIARSDRGYEQYF. The CDR3 DNA, read in part, is TGTGCCAGTAGTATAGCTAGATCGGACAGGGGCTACGAG.

In the case of this clone: The read ends 3 residues early relative to the CDR3; the germline J gene fills the gap. The V call is TRBV7-2, the J call TRBJ1-4; TRBD1 might be the D (6 bases). Trimming cost V 1 base and J 4 bases, with 7 bases left between them. Germline values: CDR1 SGHTA, CDR2 FQGNSA. The CDR3 has 14 amino acids. The CDR3 bases that were read are TGTGCCAGCAGCTTAGGGACAGATAATGAAAAA. It translates to CASSLGTDNEK. The whole CDR3 protein is CASSLGTDNEKLFF.

A word on this clone: From the germline J gene comes the end of the CDR3, since the read stops 3 residues before it. V gene TRBV6-1 combines with J gene TRBJ2-7; 16 positions match TRBD2. The CDR3 has 19 residues. Trimming took 0 bases from V and 2 from J; bases not matched to a gene: 7. Per the germline V gene, CDR1 is MNHNS and CDR2 is SASEGT. The DNA read from the CDR3 is TGTGCCAGCAGTGAAGCAGGCCCGGGACTAGCGGGGGGGGCCTACGAG. Translating it yields CASSEAGPGLAGGAYE. The whole CDR3 sequence reads CASSEAGPGLAGGAYEQYF.

About this clone: The CDR3 end lies 3 residues beyond the end of the read and is filled in from the germline J gene. This chain joins TRBV12-5 and TRBJ2-3; D possibly corresponds to TRBD2 (5 bases). The germline gives CDR1 LGHNT, CDR2 FRNRAP. There are 15 residues in the CDR3. The ends were cut back, 6 bases at V and 0 bases at J, with 13 bases in the middle. Partial CDR3 DNA: TGTGCTAGTGGCCCCGGACGGGGAAGCACAGATACG. Translated, it gives CASGPGRGSTDT. The whole CDR3 region reads CASGPGRGSTDTQYF.

A remark on this clone: A read error may account for a junction end that differs from germline. The CDR3 sequence: CASSQGTGRWTQYF. The sequenced CDR3 bases are TGCGCCAGCAGCCAAGGAACTGGGCGTTGGACC. The chain employs TRBV4-2 and TRBJ2-5; the D is unclear. The CDR3 end falls 3 residues outside the read, so it is completed with the germline J gene. This CDR3 is 14 amino acids long. Looked up from germline, CDR1 is LGHNA and CDR2 is YNFKEQ.

Points on this clone: The read terminates 3 residues ahead of where the CDR3 ends, so the germline J gene completes it. This chain links TRBV19 with TRBJ1-2; TRBD1 agrees at 9 bases. Trimming removed 3 bases from V and 7 bases from J; junction bases left unmatched: 6. CDR1 and CDR2 (germline): LNHDA, SQIVND (reference sequence). The CDR3 runs to 14 residues. CDR3 DNA (partial): TGTGCCAGTAGTATCACTCCGACAGGGGGTGGC. Translated: CASSITPTGGG. The whole CDR3 is CASSITPTGGGYTF. The entire variable domain, with the rest obtained from reference TRBV19 and TRBJ1-2, is as follows: DGGITQSPKYLFRKEGQNVTLSCEQNLNHDAMYWYRQDPGQGLRLIYYSQIVNDFQKGDIAEGYSVSREKKESFPLTVTSAQKNPTAFYLCASSITPTGGGYTFGSGTRLTVV.

Comment on this clone: Coverage ceases 3 residues before the CDR3 finishes, and the germline J gene fills in the end. The J gene is TRBJ2-2, the V gene TRBV11-2, with unresolved D. Germline values: CDR1 SGHAT, CDR2 FQNNGV. This CDR3 has 15 residues. Trimming took 1 base from V and 1 from J, leaving 7 bases between them. The DNA read from the CDR3 is TGTGCCAGCAGCTTAGTCCTGCGGAACACCGGGGAG. Translation gives CASSLVLRNTGE. The complete CDR3 protein is CASSLVLRNTGELFF.

About this clone: The CDR3 end lies 3 residues beyond the end of the read and is filled in from the germline J gene. The chain employs TRBV10-2 and TRBJ1-1, with 8 bases matching TRBD1. V lost 6 bases, J lost 7 bases, and 10 bases stayed unmatched. The CDR3 length is 14 residues. CDR1 WSHSY and CDR2 SAAADI come from the germline V gene. CDR3 DNA, as far as it was read: TGCGCCAGCAGACGGACAGGGCGTGGGGTTGAA. Its translation is CASRRTGRGVE. The full CDR3 reads CASRRTGRGVEAFF.

Remarks on this clone: Read data end 3 residues before the CDR3 end; the end is taken from the germline J gene. The chain recombines TRBV7-2 with TRBJ2-7; D perhaps matches TRBD1 (6 bases). V dropped 2 bases and J dropped 2 bases, with 13 bases sitting between them. The CDR3 covers 15 residues. Germline CDR1 SGHTA, CDR2 FQGNSA. CDR3 bases read: TGTGCCAGCAGCTTACAGGACAGAGTCACCTACGAG. Translation gives CASSLQDRVTYE. The whole CDR3 sequence reads CASSLQDRVTYEQYF.